These 7 T cell receptor beta chains were all obtained from the same sample, sequenced in a study of cytotoxic CD8 clonotypes in ibrutinib-treated CLL. Clones were sequenced by immunoSEQ multiplex PCR, and TCRdb holds only the in-frame ones, with some missing. The sample consists of tens of thousands of clones, about 86% of them appearing once. The specimen was PBMCs, collected before ibrutinib treatment. Receptors were obtained from a human donor with chronic lymphocytic leukemia.

The chain uses TRBV28 and TRBJ2-1; D might be TRBD2 (6 bases). Trimming removed 8 bases from V and 1 base from J, with 9 bases in between. CDR1 MDHEN and CDR2 SYDVKM come from the germline V gene. This CDR3 is built from 13 residues. Here the CDR3 reads CASDAGSYNEQFF. For the CDR3, the DNA is TGTGCCAGCGACGCGGGGTCCTACAATGAGCAGTTCTTC.

This chain joins TRBV9 and TRBJ2-5, with 11 bases fitting TRBD2. This CDR3 contains 17 residues. V was pared by 4 bases and J by 4 bases, with 12 bases of the junction left unmatched. CDR1 and CDR2 (germline): SGDLS, YYNGEE. CDR3 protein: CASSPELSGRGRETQYF. Written as DNA, the CDR3 is TGTGCCAGCAGCCCTGAACTTAGCGGGAGGGGTAGAGAGACCCAGTACTTC.

The chain is built from TRBV7-9 and TRBJ2-3; tentative D call: TRBD1 (6 bases). The V end was cut by 6 bases, the J end by 4 bases, with 17 bases between. The CDR3 spans 15 residues. Germline-derived CDR1 and CDR2 are SEHNR and FQNEAQ (reference sequence). CDR3 DNA sequence: TGTGCCAGCAGACCAGTGGCAGGGGTAGCAGATACGCAGTATTTT. Translated: CASRPVAGVADTQYF.

This chain links TRBV29-1 with TRBJ1-1; D call uncertain. The length of the CDR3 is 13 residues. The germline V gene encodes CDR1 SQVTM and CDR2 ANQGSEA. Trimming shortened V by 4 bases and J by 4 bases, and 13 bases separated the two germline ends. The CDR3 DNA sequence: TGCAGCGTTGGGTTCAGTCAGACCACTGAAGCTTTCTTT. Translation gives CSVGFSQTTEAFF.

This chain uses TRBV28 with TRBJ1-5, with 8 bases aligning to TRBD1. The CDR3 loop spans 17 amino acids. J gave up 0 bases and V 6 bases, and 10 bases lay outside the gene matches. Per the germline V gene, CDR1 is MDHEN and CDR2 is SYDVKM. CDR3 coding DNA: TGTGCCAGCAGCCTCGCCGACAGGGGTTATAGCAATCAGCCCCAGCATTTT. Translating gives CASSLADRGYSNQPQHF. Full variable domain (rest looked up from reference TRBV28 and TRBJ1-5): DVKVTQSSRYLVKRTGEKVFLECVQDMDHENMFWYRQDPGLGLRLIYFSYDVKMKEKGDIPEGYSVSREKKERFSLILESASTNQTSMYLCASSLADRGYSNQPQHFGDGTRLSIL.

V is TRBV4-1 and J is TRBJ1-4, with D possibly TRBD1 on 6 matching bases. V gave up 3 bases and J gave up 8 bases, with 22 bases separating them. CDR1 MGHRA and CDR2 YSYEKL come from the germline V gene. The CDR3 length is 17 residues. The CDR3 protein is CASSQEGQGRAREKLFF. CDR3 nucleotide sequence: TGCGCCAGCAGCCAGGAGGGGCAGGGGCGCGCGAGGGAAAAACTGTTTTTT.

V gene TRBV6-6 combines with J gene TRBJ2-3; tentative D call: TRBD2 (6 bases). Germline V gene lookup returns CDR1 MNHNY and CDR2 SVGAGI (reference sequence). The CDR3 is made up of 15 amino acids. V lost 0 bases and J 4 bases, leaving 11 bases between the germline ends. CDR3 sequence: CASSYSTGVADTQYF. CDR3 in DNA: TGTGCCAGCAGTTACTCTACGGGAGTCGCAGATACGCAGTATTTT.